The entry below describes one TCR beta chain. The sample belongs to a study of blood T cell repertoires in COVID-19. Study overall: Samples representing acute and convalescent COVID-19 were sourced from the United States, Italy and Spain. The analysed material was cDNA or gDNA that came from T cells, B-cell-depleted T cells, or PBMCs.

V lost 1 base and J lost 0, with 10 bases in between. The CDR3 is 15 residues long. Germline CDR1 and CDR2: LGHNA and YNFKEQ. As handled by the study authors: Reference gene primer amplification gave nucleated cell count estimates. The protocol was immunoSEQ multiplex PCR, while the TCRdb copy is restricted to in-frame clones and leaves out a portion. That table supplies the V and J calls and clone size; D and trimming were determined from the DNA. The data show 55,000 or so clones, 80% to 85% seen once. The rearrangement links TRBV4-2 to TRBJ2-7, with D possibly TRBD1 on 6 matching bases. Sequenced material: peripheral blood. The sequence was obtained from a human donor in a cohort sampled during active or convalescent COVID-19. The CDR3 region has the DNA TGTGCCAGCAGCCAAGTAGGGGGTAGCTCCTACGAGCAGTACTTC. Amino acid sequence: CASSQVGGSSYEQYF.